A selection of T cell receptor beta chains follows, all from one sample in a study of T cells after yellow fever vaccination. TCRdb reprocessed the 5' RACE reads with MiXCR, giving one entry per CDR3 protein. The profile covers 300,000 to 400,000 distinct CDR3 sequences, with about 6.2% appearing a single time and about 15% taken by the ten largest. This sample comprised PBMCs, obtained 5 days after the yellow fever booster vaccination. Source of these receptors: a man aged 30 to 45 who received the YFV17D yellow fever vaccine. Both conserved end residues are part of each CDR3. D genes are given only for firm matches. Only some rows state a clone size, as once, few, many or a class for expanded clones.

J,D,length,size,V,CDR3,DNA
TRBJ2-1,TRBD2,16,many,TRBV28,CASSLSGLAGEYEQFF,TGTGCCAGCAGTTTATCTGGACTAGCGGGAGAGTATGAGCAGTTCTTC
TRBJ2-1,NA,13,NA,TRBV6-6,CASSYSTSNEQFF,TGTGCCAGCAGTTACTCGACTAGCAATGAGCAGTTCTTC
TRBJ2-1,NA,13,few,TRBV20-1,CSAFRQERDEQFF,TGCAGTGCTTTTCGCCAGGAGAGGGATGAGCAGTTCTTC
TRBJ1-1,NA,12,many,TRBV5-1,CASGGVYTEAFF,TGCGCCAGCGGGGGCGTATACACTGAAGCTTTCTTT
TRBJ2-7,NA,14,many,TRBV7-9,CASSQLTGSYEQYF,TGTGCCAGCAGTCAACTGACAGGCTCCTACGAGCAGTACTTC
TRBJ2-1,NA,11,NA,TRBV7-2,CASSLTPLAFF,TGTGCCAGCAGCTTAACCCCCCTGGCGTTCTTC
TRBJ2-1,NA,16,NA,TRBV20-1,CSAWGQERTSYNEQFF,TGCAGTGCTTGGGGGCAGGAGCGAACCTCCTACAATGAGCAGTTCTTC
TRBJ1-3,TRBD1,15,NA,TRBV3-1,CASQITGGTGNTIYF,TGTGCCAGCCAAATCACAGGGGGAACGGGAAACACCATATATTTT
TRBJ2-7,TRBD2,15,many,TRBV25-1,CASSARTSGPYEQYF,TGTGCCAGCAGTGCGAGGACTAGCGGACCCTACGAGCAGTACTTC
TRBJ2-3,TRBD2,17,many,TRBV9,CASSSRGSGRGTDTQYF,TGTGCCAGCAGCTCTCGAGGTAGCGGGAGAGGCACAGATACGCAGTATTTT
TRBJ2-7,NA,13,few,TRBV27,CASSYVRGYEQYF,TGTGCCAGCAGTTACGTCAGGGGCTACGAGCAGTACTTC
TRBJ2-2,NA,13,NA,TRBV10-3,CAIREGLTGELFF,TGTGCCATCAGGGAGGGCCTCACCGGGGAGCTGTTTTTT
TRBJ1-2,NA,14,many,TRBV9,CASSAAGASYGYTF,TGTGCCAGCAGCGCCGCCGGGGCCTCCTATGGCTACACCTTC
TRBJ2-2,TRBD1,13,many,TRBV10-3,CAIRGQGAGELFF,TGTGCCATCAGGGGACAGGGGGCCGGGGAGCTGTTTTTT
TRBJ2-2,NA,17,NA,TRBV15,CATSRDFQRANTGELFF,TGTGCCACCAGCAGAGATTTCCAGCGCGCGAACACCGGGGAGCTGTTTTTT
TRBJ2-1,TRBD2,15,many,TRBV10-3,CAISDVTVREGPPFF,TGTGCCATCAGTGATGTGACAGTGCGGGAGGGCCCGCCGTTCTTC
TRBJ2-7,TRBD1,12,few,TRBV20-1,CSARTGQGEQYF,TGCAGTGCTAGGACGGGACAGGGCGAGCAGTACTTC
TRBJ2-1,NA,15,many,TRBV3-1,CASSQEDPARREQFF,TGTGCCAGCAGCCAAGAGGATCCCGCGAGGCGTGAGCAGTTCTTC
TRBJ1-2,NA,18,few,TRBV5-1,CASSLAHGYLQEERGYTF,TGCGCCAGCAGCTTGGCCCACGGGTATTTGCAGGAGGAGCGTGGCTACACCTTC
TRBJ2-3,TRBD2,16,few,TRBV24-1,CATSDEVAGNPDTQYF,TGTGCCACCAGTGATGAGGTAGCGGGAAATCCAGATACGCAGTATTTT
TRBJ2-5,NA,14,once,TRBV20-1,CSALRGGSRETQYF,TGCAGTGCTCTCCGCGGCGGGTCCCGGGAGACCCAGTACTTC
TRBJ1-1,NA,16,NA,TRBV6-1,CASSPPGWGMNTEAFF,TGTGCCAGCAGTCCCCCGGGATGGGGAATGAACACTGAAGCTTTCTTT
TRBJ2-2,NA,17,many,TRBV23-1,CASSQSSVPANTGELFF,TGCGCCAGCAGTCAATCGTCAGTGCCCGCGAACACCGGGGAGCTGTTTTTT
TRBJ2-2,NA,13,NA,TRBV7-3,CASSFDRAGELFF,TGTGCCAGCAGCTTTGATAGGGCCGGGGAGCTGTTTTTT
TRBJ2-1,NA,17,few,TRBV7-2,CASSHMLRREVYNEQFF,TGTGCCAGCAGCCATATGTTGAGGCGGGAAGTCTACAATGAGCAGTTCTTC
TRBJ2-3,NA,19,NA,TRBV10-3,CAISDRGPGQQRSTDTQYF,TGTGCCATCAGTGACCGTGGCCCCGGACAGCAGAGGAGCACAGATACGCAGTATTTT
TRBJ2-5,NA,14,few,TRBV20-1,CSARDQDGRETQYF,TGCAGTGCTAGAGATCAGGACGGGCGAGAGACCCAGTACTTC
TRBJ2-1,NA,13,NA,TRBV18,CASSPIAVNEQFF,TGTGCCAGCTCACCCATCGCGGTCAATGAGCAGTTCTTC
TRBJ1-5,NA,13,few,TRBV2,CASSEERNQPQHF,TGTGCCAGCAGTGAAGAGAGAAATCAGCCCCAGCATTTT
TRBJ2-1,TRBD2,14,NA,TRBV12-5,CASGPGLAHNEQFF,TGTGCTAGTGGCCCGGGACTAGCCCACAATGAGCAGTTCTTC
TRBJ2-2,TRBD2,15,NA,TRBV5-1,CASSPGTSVTGELFF,TGCGCCAGCAGCCCGGGGACTAGCGTTACCGGGGAGCTGTTTTTT
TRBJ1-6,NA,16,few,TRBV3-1,CASSQDDRRGLSPLHF,TGTGCCAGCAGCCAAGATGATCGGAGAGGGCTGTCACCCCTCCACTTT
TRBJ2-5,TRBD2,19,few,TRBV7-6,CASSPFLGLAGLGQETQYF,TGTGCCAGCAGCCCTTTTCTGGGACTAGCGGGATTAGGCCAAGAGACCCAGTACTTC
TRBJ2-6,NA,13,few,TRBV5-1,CASNDARANVLTF,TGCGCCAGCAACGACGCTAGGGCCAACGTCCTGACTTTC
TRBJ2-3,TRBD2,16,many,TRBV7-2,CASSSLGGGATDTQYF,TGTGCCAGCAGCTCCTTGGGCGGGGGGGCGACAGATACGCAGTATTTT
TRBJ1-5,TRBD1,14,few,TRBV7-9,CASTSTGGFQPQHF,TGTGCCAGCACTTCTACAGGGGGCTTTCAGCCCCAGCATTTT
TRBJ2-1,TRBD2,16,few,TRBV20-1,CSAKLELAGGANEQFF,TGCAGTGCTAAATTGGAACTAGCGGGAGGCGCGAATGAGCAGTTCTTC
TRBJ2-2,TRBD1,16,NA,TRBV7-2,CASSLGGTGFTGELFF,TGTGCCAGCAGCTTAGGGGGGACAGGGTTTACCGGGGAGCTGTTTTTT
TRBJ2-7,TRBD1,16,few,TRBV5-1,CASSTGQGPKSYEQYF,TGCGCCAGCAGCACGGGACAGGGGCCCAAGTCCTACGAGCAGTACTTC
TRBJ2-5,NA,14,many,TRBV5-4,CASSFLQFQETQYF,TGTGCCAGCAGCTTTTTACAGTTCCAAGAGACCCAGTACTTC
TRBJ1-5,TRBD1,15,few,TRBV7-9,CASSLGQGARQPQHF,TGTGCCAGCAGCTTAGGGCAGGGGGCGCGTCAGCCCCAGCATTTT
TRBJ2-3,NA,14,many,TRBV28,CASSPADNTDTQYF,TGTGCCAGCAGCCCTGCGGACAACACAGATACGCAGTATTTT
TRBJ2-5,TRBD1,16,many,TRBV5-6,CASSQKDRGEQETQYF,TGTGCCAGCAGCCAAAAAGACAGGGGTGAGCAAGAGACCCAGTACTTC
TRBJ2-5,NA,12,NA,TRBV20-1,CSAGPFQETQYF,TGCAGTGCCGGACCCTTCCAAGAGACCCAGTACTTC
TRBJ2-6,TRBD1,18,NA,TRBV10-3,CTFSLRQGRYSGANVLTF,TGTACCTTCAGTCTGCGACAGGGTCGATACTCTGGGGCCAACGTCCTGACTTTC
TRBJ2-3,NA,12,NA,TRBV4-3,CASSQDWDTQYF,TGCGCCAGCAGCCAAGACTGGGATACGCAGTATTTT
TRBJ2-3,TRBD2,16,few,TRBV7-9,CASSPSSGPYTDTQYF,TGTGCCAGCAGCCCCTCTAGCGGACCTTACACAGATACGCAGTATTTT
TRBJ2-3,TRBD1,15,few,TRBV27,CASRGQGAIWDTQYF,TGTGCCAGCAGGGGACAGGGGGCGATTTGGGATACGCAGTATTTT
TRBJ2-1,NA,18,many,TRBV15,CATRAAGGLIGSYNEQFF,TGTGCCACCAGGGCGGCAGGGGGGTTAATTGGCTCCTACAATGAGCAGTTCTTC
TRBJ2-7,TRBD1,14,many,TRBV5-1,CASSPGGQAYEQYF,TGCGCCAGCAGCCCCGGGGGACAGGCCTACGAGCAGTACTTC
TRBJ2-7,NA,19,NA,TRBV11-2,CASSLKVGRTLSPSYEQYF,TGTGCCAGCAGCTTAAAGGTCGGGAGAACCCTGTCCCCCTCCTACGAGCAGTACTTC
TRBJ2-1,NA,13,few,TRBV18,CASSPGQDNEQFF,TGTGCCAGCTCACCCGGGCAGGACAATGAGCAGTTCTTC
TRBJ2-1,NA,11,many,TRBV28,CASSGYNEQFF,TGTGCCAGCAGCGGCTACAATGAGCAGTTCTTC
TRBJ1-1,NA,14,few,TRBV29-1,CSSQQGSLGTEAFF,TGCAGCAGCCAACAGGGCTCATTGGGCACTGAAGCTTTCTTT
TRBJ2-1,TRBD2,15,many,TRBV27,CASSSRAGGHNEQFF,TGTGCCAGCAGTTCGAGAGCGGGAGGACACAATGAGCAGTTCTTC